A single sample is the source of the 11 T cell receptor beta chains below, sequenced in a study of neurological immune-mediated disorders. TCRdb processed the 5' RACE reads anew with MiXCR; each CDR3 protein has one entry. The sample has about 66,000 distinct CDR3 sequences, approximately 5% seen once. The sequenced sample was PBMCs. The source is a woman in her 70s with multiple sclerosis.

The table lists this clonotype with many counts. The chain is built from TRBV5-5 and TRBJ2-1; D may be TRBD1 (5 bases). V dropped 1 base and J dropped 15 bases, with 14 bases sitting between them. The CDR3 loop spans 12 amino acids. The V gene's germline CDR1 is SGHKS and CDR2 YYEKEE (reference sequence). In DNA form, the CDR3 reads TGTGCCAGCAGCTTGACAGGAGCCCCGCGGTTCTTC. It is translated as CASSLTGAPRFF.

Ten or more counts support this clonotype. This chain links TRBV29-1 with TRBJ2-7; 8 bases line up with TRBD1. The CDR3 runs to 13 residues. Germline trimming cut 5 bases from V and 4 bases from J; bases unmatched to any gene: 7. The germline V gene has CDR1 SQVTM and CDR2 ANQGSEA. This chain's CDR3 is CSVRADRVYEQYF. The DNA of the CDR3 is TGCAGCGTTCGGGCGGACAGGGTTTACGAGCAGTACTTC.

In its sample, this clonotype was seen many times. The chain carries TRBV5-1 and TRBJ2-5, with D possibly TRBD2 on 7 matching bases. Germline assignment: CDR1 SGHRS and CDR2 YFSETQ. V was cut by 5 bases and J by 1 base, with 15 bases left in between. The CDR3 is 15 residues long. The CDR3 reads CASRFGGQGQETQYF. CDR3 nucleotide sequence: TGCGCCAGCAGATTCGGGGGGCAGGGCCAAGAGACCCAGTACTTC.

This clonotype showed up many times. This chain joins TRBV20-1 and TRBJ2-1; TRBD2 matches at 8 bases. Germline V gene sequence: CDR1 DFQATT, CDR2 SNEGSKA (reference sequence). Trimming at V came to 5 bases and at J to 5 bases, leaving 8 bases not matched to a gene. This CDR3 comprises 14 residues. DNA of the CDR3: TGCAGTGCTTCACTAGCGGAATATAACAATGAGCAGTTCTTC. Its translation: CSASLAEYNNEQFF.

This rearrangement joins TRBV7-6 to TRBJ2-7; D is undetermined. The CDR3 loop spans 13 amino acids. Per germline, CDR1 SGHVS and CDR2 FNYEAQ. V lost 5 bases and J lost 3, with 11 bases in between. The CDR3 nucleotides are TGTGCCAGCAGCGTTAGCTCGGGCTACGAGCAGTACTTC. Translated: CASSVSSGYEQYF.

This clonotype was detected many times. The rearrangement links TRBV29-1 to TRBJ1-4; maybe TRBD1 (5 bases). Trimming removed 6 bases at V and 1 base at J, with 9 bases between. The CDR3 has 13 amino acids. Germline V gives CDR1 SQVTM, CDR2 ANQGSEA. CDR3 in DNA: TGCAGCGTATTAGACAGAACTAATGAAAAACTGTTTTTT. Protein sequence: CSVLDRTNEKLFF.

This clonotype has a count of ten or more. This chain connects TRBV6-2 or TRBV6-3 to TRBJ2-4; D might be TRBD2 (5 bases). The V and J ends lost 5 bases and 0 bases respectively, with 17 bases between them. The CDR3 extends over 17 amino acids. The germline V gene has CDR1 MNHEY and CDR2 SVGEGT. CDR3 region: CASSPDAVGVAKNIQYF. CDR3 in DNA: TGTGCCAGCAGTCCCGATGCTGTCGGGGTAGCCAAAAACATTCAGTACTTC.

This clonotype was counted many times. CDR3 sequence: CASSQTGRGTEAFF. The CDR3, as DNA: TGTGCCAGCAGTCAGACAGGGCGCGGCACTGAAGCTTTCTTT. This sequence joins TRBV6-6 and TRBJ1-1; TRBD1 matches at 7 bases. The CDR3 contains 14 residues. Per the germline V gene, CDR1 is MNHNY and CDR2 is SVGAGI (reference sequence). With 5 bases clipped from V and 4 bases from J, the junction kept 7 bases outside the gene matches.

This clonotype was seen at least ten times. The chain combines TRBV5-1 with TRBJ1-2; D unresolved. The CDR3 runs 12 residues. Germline V lookup: CDR1 SGHRS, CDR2 YFSETQ. With 0 bases removed from V and 7 bases from J, the gap between germline ends came to 7 bases. As DNA, the CDR3 is TGCGCCAGCAGCTTGGACTTTAGTGGCTACACCTTC. Residues: CASSLDFSGYTF.

This clonotype appeared many times. The chain joins TRBV5-1 to TRBJ1-2; no firm D call. Between the trimmed V and J ends, which lost 0 bases and 7 bases, there was a span of 4 bases. This CDR3 region has 11 residues. CDR1 and CDR2 from the germline V gene are SGHRS and YFSETQ. As DNA, the CDR3 is TGCGCCAGCAGCTTGGACGGTGGCTACACCTTC. As protein: CASSLDGGYTF.

This clonotype was seen ten or more times. The chain joins TRBV15 to TRBJ2-7; D is perhaps TRBD1 (6 bases). The germline V and J ends were trimmed by 3 bases and 1 base, with 10 bases remaining between them. The CDR3 runs 14 residues. In germline, CDR1 is LNHNV, CDR2 YYDKDF (reference sequence). The CDR3 loop reads CATSRGAGSYEQYF. Here the CDR3 DNA reads TGTGCCACCAGCAGGGGGGCAGGATCCTACGAGCAGTACTTC.